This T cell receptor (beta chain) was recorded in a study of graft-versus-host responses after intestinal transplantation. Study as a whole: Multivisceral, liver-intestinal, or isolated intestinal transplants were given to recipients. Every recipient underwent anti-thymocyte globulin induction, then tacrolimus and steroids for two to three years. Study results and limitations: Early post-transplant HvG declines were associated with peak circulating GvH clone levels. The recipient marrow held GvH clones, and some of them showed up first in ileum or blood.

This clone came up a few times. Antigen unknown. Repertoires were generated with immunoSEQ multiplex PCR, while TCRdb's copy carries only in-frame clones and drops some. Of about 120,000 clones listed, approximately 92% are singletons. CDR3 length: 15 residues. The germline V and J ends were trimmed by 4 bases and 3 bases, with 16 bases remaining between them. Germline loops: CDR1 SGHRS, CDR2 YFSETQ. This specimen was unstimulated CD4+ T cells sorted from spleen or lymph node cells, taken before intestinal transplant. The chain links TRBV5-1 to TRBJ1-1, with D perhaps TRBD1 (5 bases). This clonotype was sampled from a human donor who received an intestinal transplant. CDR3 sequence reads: CASSQEGIRDTEAFF. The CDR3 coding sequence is TGCGCCAGCAGCCAGGAGGGGATCCGGGACACTGAAGCTTTCTTT.